What follows are 25 T cell receptor beta chains derived from one specimen sequenced in a study of blood T cell repertoires in COVID-19. Measured with immunoSEQ multiplex PCR; TCRdb has only the in-frame clones, and not every one. In the table there are around 310,000 clones, roughly nine tenths of which are singletons. The source material was PBMCs or T cells enriched from blood (not recorded which). The receptors come from a woman between 25 and 40 years old who had recovered from COVID-19.

The chain employs TRBV5-4 and TRBJ2-3; the match to TRBD2 covers 12 bases. V lost 4 bases, J lost 1 base, and 4 bases stayed unmatched. This CDR3 has 16 residues. Germline V gene data show CDR1 as SGHNT and CDR2 as YYREEE (reference sequence). CDR3 sequence (DNA): TGTGCCAGCAGCAGACGACTAGCGGGAGGCACAGATACGCAGTATTTT. Translation: CASSRRLAGGTDTQYF.

The V call is TRBV5-4, the J call TRBJ2-7; 9 bases fit TRBD2. CDR3 length: 15 residues. V gave up 4 bases and J gave up 5 bases; unmatched junction bases: 10. Looked up from germline, CDR1 is SGHNT and CDR2 is YYREEE (reference sequence). The DNA of the CDR3 is TGTGCCAGCAGCCCGGGCCTAGCGGGAAGGCACGAGCAGTACTTC. Amino acids: CASSPGLAGRHEQYF.

The rearrangement joins TRBV5-1 to TRBJ2-1; 9 bases align to TRBD1. CDR1 is SGHRS and CDR2 is YFSETQ in the germline V gene. The CDR3 totals 14 residues. The trim removed 6 bases at V and 6 bases at J, leaving 7 bases unmatched. This CDR3 is CASKTGTGINEQFF. The CDR3 DNA reads as TGCGCCAGCAAAACCGGGACAGGGATCAATGAGCAGTTCTTC.

This clone was observed a single time. The genes are TRBV19 and TRBJ2-7; 11 bases fit TRBD2. The CDR3 consists of 24 residues. With 6 bases clipped from V and 2 bases from J, the junction kept 33 bases outside the gene matches. The germline V gene encodes CDR1 LNHDA and CDR2 SQIVND (reference sequence). CDR3 region: CASRSTDGTSGAGRGFVGPYEQYF. The CDR3 nucleotides read TGTGCCAGTAGATCCACTGACGGGACTAGCGGAGCTGGGAGGGGATTTGTCGGCCCCTACGAGCAGTACTTC.

The CDR3 DNA reads as TGCGCCAGCAGCCTCGTTCAGGGACTCATCTATAGCAATCAGCCCCAGCATTTT. Residues: CASSLVQGLIYSNQPQHF. The V call is TRBV4-1, the J call TRBJ1-5; D perhaps matches TRBD1 (5 bases). From germline, CDR1 is MGHRA and CDR2 YSYEKL. Trimming shortened V by 4 bases and J by 0 bases, and 19 bases separated the two germline ends. The CDR3 is 18 residues long.

This clone was seen a single time. V is TRBV28 and J is TRBJ1-3; TRBD1 matches 10 bases. J lost 0 bases, V lost 2 bases, and 10 bases had no gene match. Germline CDR1 and CDR2: MDHEN and SYDVKM. The length of the CDR3 is 19 residues. Here the CDR3 reads CASSLLAPGQGSSGNTIYF. CDR3 nucleotides: TGTGCCAGCAGTTTACTTGCCCCGGGACAGGGGAGCTCTGGAAACACCATATATTTT.

This clone occurred a few times. J is TRBJ2-5 and V is TRBV5-1, with 10 bases identical to TRBD2. The J segment lost 3 bases and the V segment lost 3 bases, leaving 2 bases of the junction unmatched. CDR1 is SGHRS, CDR2 YFSETQ, per germline. The CDR3 sequence is 14 residues long. The CDR3 DNA reads TGCGCCAGCAGCTCTGGACTAGCGGAAGAGACCCAGTACTTC. Its protein product is CASSSGLAEETQYF.

This clone has only one observation. This sequence joins TRBV5-1 and TRBJ2-7; 8 bases match TRBD1. Germline loops: CDR1 SGHRS, CDR2 YFSETQ. V shed 2 bases, J shed 2 bases, and the junction held 3 bases outside the gene matches. This CDR3 contains 14 residues. The CDR3 DNA reads TGCGCCAGCAGCTTTGACAGGGGTCCCTACGAGCAGTACTTC. Translating gives CASSFDRGPYEQYF.

The chain combines TRBV12-5 with TRBJ2-3; no reliable D call. Germline V CDR1 and CDR2: LGHNT, FRNRAP. This CDR3 spans 11 amino acids. V dropped 8 bases and J dropped 3 bases, with 6 bases sitting between them. In nucleotides, the CDR3 is TGTGCTAGTCGACTTACAGATACGCAGTATTTT. Residues: CASRLTDTQYF.

The V call is TRBV5-5, the J call TRBJ2-2; D unresolved. V was shortened by 3 bases and J by 3 bases, with 12 bases between the two germline ends. Germline assignment: CDR1 SGHKS and CDR2 YYEKEE (reference sequence). The CDR3 covers 15 residues. The CDR3 is CASSWSYPDTGELFF. The CDR3 nucleotides are TGTGCCAGCAGCTGGTCTTACCCGGACACCGGGGAGCTGTTTTTT.

V is TRBV7-2 and J is TRBJ1-5; perhaps TRBD1 as D (5 bases). The CDR3 length is 15 residues. The V and J ends lost 5 bases and 10 bases respectively, with 21 bases between them. CDR1 and CDR2 from the germline V gene are SGHTA and FQGNSA. The CDR3 DNA reads TGTGCCAGCAGCGTACCGGACACCCCTCCCCTACCCCAGCATTTT. This translates into CASSVPDTPPLPQHF.

In this sample, this clone turned up once. The rearrangement links TRBV15 to TRBJ2-7; 10 bases are a match to TRBD1. The CDR3 covers 14 residues. Germline CDR1 reads LNHNV; CDR2 reads YYDKDF (reference sequence). With V trimmed by 1 base and J by 9 bases, 6 bases remained unmatched. The CDR3 protein is CATSRGDRGRGQYF. For the CDR3, the DNA is TGTGCCACCAGCAGAGGGGACAGGGGACGTGGGCAGTACTTC.

The chain recombines TRBV9 with TRBJ2-1, with a tentative D call TRBD2 (5 bases). Trimming removed 0 bases from V and 0 bases from J, with 10 bases in between. The germline V gene encodes CDR1 SGDLS and CDR2 YYNGEE. The CDR3 totals 16 residues. CDR3 nucleotide sequence: TGTGCCAGCAGCGTAGTTCCGGGGAGCTCCTACAATGAGCAGTTCTTC. Its protein product is CASSVVPGSSYNEQFF. Full variable domain (remainder filled in from reference TRBV9 and TRBJ2-1): DSGVTQTPKHLITATGQRVTLRCSPRSGDLSVYWYQQSLDQGLQFLIQYYNGEERAKGNILERFSAQQFPDLHSELNLSSLELGDSALYFCASSVVPGSSYNEQFFGPGTRLTVL.

The rearrangement uses TRBV5-4 and TRBJ2-1, with D perhaps TRBD2 (6 bases). The germline V and J ends were trimmed by 7 bases and 7 bases, with 15 bases remaining between them. This CDR3 contains 13 residues. Germline CDR1 and CDR2: SGHNT and YYREEE (reference sequence). This chain's CDR3 is CASGGWGLNEQFF. CDR3 sequence (DNA): TGTGCCAGCGGGGGGTGGGGTTTGAATGAGCAGTTCTTC. The full variable domain, completed using reference TRBV5-4 and TRBJ2-1, is ETGVTQSPTHLIKTRGQQVTLRCSSQSGHNTVSWYQQALGQGPQFIFQYYREEENGRGNFPPRFSGLQFPNYSSELNVNALELDDSALYLCASGGWGLNEQFFGPGTRLTVL.

V gene TRBV18 combines with J gene TRBJ1-2; D might be TRBD1 (5 bases). Trimming stripped 5 bases from V and 3 bases from J, with 22 bases between. This CDR3 has 17 residues. Looked up from germline, CDR1 is KGHSH and CDR2 is LQKENI. The CDR3, as DNA: TGTGCCAGCTCATCGGTGGTACCGGGGACTGGTGACTATGGCTACACCTTC. Translation: CASSSVVPGTGDYGYTF.

This chain joins TRBV28 and TRBJ1-1; the D is unclear. Trimming pared 3 bases from V and 7 bases from J, leaving 9 bases between. Germline V gives CDR1 MDHEN, CDR2 SYDVKM. The CDR3 is 12 residues long. The CDR3 sequence is CASSLVRGEAFF. Written as DNA, the CDR3 is TGTGCCAGCAGTTTGGTGCGCGGTGAAGCTTTCTTT.

The rearrangement uses TRBV5-4 and TRBJ2-3; TRBD1 agrees at 7 bases. This CDR3 has 15 amino acids. Germline V gene data show CDR1 as SGHNT and CDR2 as YYREEE (reference sequence). The V gene end was trimmed by 2 bases and the J gene end by 2 bases; junction bases not matched to a gene: 5. CDR3 nucleotide sequence: TGTGCCAGCAGCTTAACCGGGACAGTCACAGATACGCAGTATTTT. Translated, it gives CASSLTGTVTDTQYF.

V usage is TRBV7-2 and J usage is TRBJ2-7; D is unresolved. The CDR3 has 14 amino acids. The V and J ends lost 4 bases and 6 bases respectively, with 16 bases between them. Germline V gene sequence: CDR1 SGHTA, CDR2 FQGNSA. CDR3 in amino acids: CASSSPRSTAEQYF. Written as DNA, the CDR3 is TGTGCCAGCAGCTCACCTAGGAGTACCGCCGAGCAGTACTTC.

In its sample, this clone was seen once. The genes are TRBV28 and TRBJ2-5; TRBD2 matches at 11 bases. CDR3 length equals 18 residues. The V segment lost 5 bases and the J segment 1 base; nucleotides outside the gene matches: 12. CDR1 MDHEN and CDR2 SYDVKM come from the germline V gene. CDR3 loop: CASSPLYRLAGTQETQYF. In DNA form, the CDR3 reads TGTGCCAGCAGTCCGCTCTACCGACTAGCGGGGACCCAAGAGACCCAGTACTTC.

The chain carries TRBV5-1 and TRBJ2-1, with 10 bases that match TRBD2. This CDR3 spans 16 amino acids. The V segment lost 0 bases and the J segment 7 bases; nucleotides outside the gene matches: 7. CDR1 SGHRS and CDR2 YFSETQ come from the germline V gene. Here the CDR3 DNA reads TGCGCCAGCAGCTTGGAAGCGGGAGGGCCGATGAATGAGCAGTTCTTC. It translates to CASSLEAGGPMNEQFF.

The J gene is TRBJ1-1, the V gene TRBV5-8; maybe TRBD1 (6 bases). The CDR3 length is 14 residues. Trimming pared 1 base from V and 0 bases from J, leaving 7 bases between. Germline-derived CDR1 and CDR2 are SGHTS and YDEGEE. CDR3 sequence reads: CASSLQGMNTEAFF. The DNA of the CDR3 is TGTGCCAGCAGCTTGCAGGGGATGAACACTGAAGCTTTCTTT.

The rearrangement uses TRBV5-8 and TRBJ1-1; possible D gene TRBD1, 5 bases. Germline CDR1 is SGHTS and CDR2 is YDEGEE. V gave up 3 bases and J gave up 0 bases, with 15 bases separating them. This CDR3 region has 16 residues. CDR3 in DNA: TGTGCCAGCAGCTCCCGCAAGGGGATTATGAACACTGAAGCTTTCTTT. This sequence encodes CASSSRKGIMNTEAFF.

V is TRBV28 and J is TRBJ1-1; D is unclear. Germline V gives CDR1 MDHEN, CDR2 SYDVKM. The CDR3 runs 12 residues. Trimming cost V 7 bases and J 4 bases, with 10 bases left between them. CDR3 region: CASNRGSTEAFF. The CDR3 DNA reads TGTGCCAGCAACCGTGGGAGCACTGAAGCTTTCTTT.

The rearrangement links TRBV7-2 to TRBJ1-5, with D possibly matching TRBD1 (5 bases). The ends were cut back, 1 base at V and 6 bases at J, with 16 bases in the middle. The length of the CDR3 is 16 residues. Germline values: CDR1 SGHTA, CDR2 FQGNSA. In nucleotides, the CDR3 is TGTGCCAGCAGCTTAGAATATCAGGGAAGGCGTCAGCCCCAGCATTTT. It is translated as CASSLEYQGRRQPQHF.

On this clone itself: The sample has other DNA sequences that encode this CDR3 too. This chain links TRBV4-2 with TRBJ1-1; the match to TRBD1 covers 7 bases. Germline CDR1 and CDR2: LGHNA and YNFKEQ. There are 16 residues in the CDR3. V dropped 0 bases and J dropped 1; count of bases not matched to a gene: 5. CDR3 DNA sequence: TGTGCCAGCAGCCAAGAGGAGGGGGCGAGGAACACTGAAGCTTTCTTT. It translates to CASSQEEGARNTEAFF.